The following is a T cell receptor (beta chain) sequence with its context. The antigen is unknown. Here immunoSEQ multiplex PCR was the method, and the copy in TCRdb shows in-frame clones only, minus some. Here the sample spans about 83,000 clones, around four fifths being singletons. These data come from a study of radiation and T cells in renal cell carcinoma. General study results and limits: In blood, top tumor clones expanded by 2 weeks, shrinking by 4. Pretreatment tumor biopsies were lacking, so baseline clonotypes are unknown.

Noted time point: blood 4 weeks post-SBRT, at nephrectomy. Treatment: 15 Gy SBRT to primary tumor, nephrectomy 4 weeks later. Nephrectomy followed 15 Gy stereotactic body radiation by 4 weeks. The tumor was a clear cell renal cell carcinoma. The TCR was taken from a woman aged 55-75 years with renal cell carcinoma. Sample: blood, taken from a patient whose treatment included radiotherapy and nephrectomy.

CDR3 sequence reads: CASSPNRGTPGSYEQYF. The DNA for the CDR3 is TGTGCCAGCTCACCAAACAGGGGGACCCCGGGCTCCTACGAGCAGTACTTC. The V gene is TRBV18, the J gene TRBJ2-7; 8 nucleotides line up with TRBD1. J lost 0 bases, V lost 2 bases, and 9 bases had no gene match. The germline V gene encodes CDR1 KGHSH and CDR2 LQKENI. The CDR3 contains 17 residues.